This TCR beta chain was captured in a study of T-cell memory formation after mild COVID-19. Study in general: TCR clusters largely stayed donor specific. Notes on the study in general: Some clones that responded were present in memory (sampled pre-infection), which suggests cross-reactive memory joined. In second-wave clones peaking day 37, SARS-CoV-2 specificity remained unconfirmed.

TCRdb used MiXCR to reprocess the 5' RACE reads, holding one entry per CDR3 protein. The sample holds 150,000 to 200,000 distinct CDR3 sequences, approximately 10% seen once. This clonotype was seen more than once but under ten times. Its target is unknown. Sequencing used PBMCs or a T cell subset sorted from them (not recorded which). The receptor was isolated from a young man who had mild COVID-19 (a few samples of this study predate the infection). Cell type and time point are not known.

The CDR3 sequence is CASSTYHGETQYF. Here the CDR3 DNA reads TGCGCCAGCAGTACATACCACGGGGAGACCCAGTACTTC. This rearrangement joins TRBV10-2 to TRBJ2-5; D is undetermined. Germline CDR1 reads WSHSY; CDR2 reads SAAADI. CDR3 size: 13 residues. V gave up 5 bases and J gave up 5 bases, with 12 bases separating them.